The TCR beta chain under discussion was sequenced for a study of blood T cell repertoires in COVID-19. Study as a whole: Some COVID-19 samples were acute and others convalescent; all came from the United States, Italy and Spain. Sources were T cells, B-cell-depleted T cells, or PBMCs; the material itself was cDNA or gDNA.

Source study methods: Quantification of nucleated cells was approximated via reference gene primer amplification. The data were produced by immunoSEQ multiplex PCR, yet TCRdb's version contains in-frame clones alone and is incomplete. That table furnishes V, J and clone size, whereas the DNA furnished D and trimming. Here the sample spans under 300,000 clones, 86% being singletons. The TCR comes from a young man who had recovered from COVID-19. The sample was peripheral blood.

The chain's CDR3 is CASSLGQSASEQYF. The CDR3 DNA sequence: TGTGCCAGCAGTCTGGGACAGAGCGCCTCCGAGCAGTACTTC. This sequence joins TRBV6-5 and TRBJ2-7; 7 bases map to TRBD1. The CDR3 is 14 amino acids. Germline V gene sequence: CDR1 MNHEY, CDR2 SVGAGI. With V trimmed by 5 bases and J by 6 bases, 10 bases remained unmatched.